These 27 T cell receptor beta chains originate from one sample sequenced in a study of shared clonotypes between healthy human individuals. Naive CD8 cells lacked CD45RO and underwent positive selection for CCR7, leaving out terminally differentiated effector memory CD45RA+ cells. The assay was immunoSEQ multiplex PCR, and TCRdb's table has in-frame clones only and misses some. The sample carries around 2,000,000 clones, about 95% recorded once. The specimen was naive CD8+ T cells sorted from blood. These receptors were obtained from a young man in good health.

The CDR3 reads CAVRDSNYEQYF. CDR3 nucleotides: TGTGCCGTCCGGGACTCAAACTACGAGCAGTACTTC. The chain couples TRBV10-3 to TRBJ2-7, with D possibly TRBD2 on 6 matching bases. V lost 11 bases to trimming and J lost 3 bases, with 14 bases between them. Germline loops: CDR1 ENHRY, CDR2 SYGVKD. The CDR3 is 12 residues long.

This clone was seen just once. This chain links TRBV7-2 with TRBJ2-5, with TRBD2 matching over 14 bases. J gave up 0 bases and V 3 bases, and 6 bases lay outside the gene matches. The CDR3 consists of 18 residues. CDR1 and CDR2 from the germline V gene are SGHTA and FQGNSA. CDR3 in amino acids: CASSFFPTSGGDQETQYF. CDR3 nucleotides: TGTGCCAGCAGCTTTTTCCCGACTAGCGGGGGGGACCAAGAGACCCAGTACTTC.

The chain joins TRBV6-1 to TRBJ1-6; D is undetermined. V was pared by 1 base and J by 5 bases, with 9 bases between. Germline loops: CDR1 MNHNS, CDR2 SASEGT. The CDR3 consists of 15 residues. The CDR3 nucleotides are TGTGCCAGCAGTGAAGGGGTTTTGGATAATTCACCCCTCCACTTT. It translates to CASSEGVLDNSPLHF.

This sequence joins TRBV7-9 and TRBJ2-7, with unresolved D. V was clipped by 4 bases and J by 2 bases, with 6 bases between them. The CDR3 loop spans 12 amino acids. Per the germline V gene, CDR1 is SEHNR and CDR2 is FQNEAQ (reference sequence). The CDR3 loop reads CASSSQTYEQYF. Here the CDR3 DNA reads TGTGCCAGCAGCTCCCAAACCTACGAGCAGTACTTC. Filled out from reference TRBV7-9 and TRBJ2-7, the complete variable domain reads DTGVSQNPRHKITKRGQNVTFRCDPISEHNRLYWYRQTLGQGPEFLTYFQNEAQLEKSRLLSDRFSAERPKGSFSTLEIQRTEQGDSAMYLCASSSQTYEQYFGPGTRLTVT.

The V gene is TRBV6-1, the J gene TRBJ2-7, with 8 bases lining up with TRBD1. The CDR3 length is 14 residues. Germline trimming cut 7 bases from V and 5 bases from J; bases unmatched to any gene: 10. CDR1 and CDR2 (germline): MNHNS, SASEGT. The CDR3 nucleotides read TGTGCCAGCATTCCCCGGGACAGGTTGCACGAGCAGTACTTC. Translating it yields CASIPRDRLHEQYF.

This sequence joins TRBV6-1 and TRBJ1-1, with D unresolved. Germline-derived CDR1 and CDR2 are MNHNS and SASEGT. Trimming removed 3 bases from V and 6 bases from J, with 8 bases in between. The CDR3 length is 12 residues. This CDR3 is CASSDLWAEAFF. CDR3 in DNA: TGTGCCAGCAGTGACCTATGGGCTGAAGCTTTCTTT.

The chain employs TRBV27 and TRBJ2-1; D might be TRBD1 (6 bases). This CDR3 has 15 amino acids. Germline CDR1 reads MNHEY; CDR2 reads SMNVEV (reference sequence). V lost 3 bases, J lost 7 bases, and 16 bases lay in between. This chain's CDR3 is CASSFRQGSPNEQFF. The CDR3 DNA reads TGTGCCAGCAGTTTCCGGCAGGGGTCGCCTAATGAGCAGTTCTTC.

With regard to this clone: The same CDR3 arises from other DNA sequences in this sample as well. The chain recombines TRBV27 with TRBJ2-7; TRBD2 might be the D (5 bases). The CDR3 extends over 13 amino acids. From germline, CDR1 is MNHEY and CDR2 SMNVEV (reference sequence). V was shortened by 5 bases and J by 3 bases, with 11 bases between the two germline ends. In DNA form, the CDR3 reads TGTGCCAGCAGTCGCGGACTGAGCTACGAGCAGTACTTC. Translating gives CASSRGLSYEQYF.

The chain links TRBV28 to TRBJ1-1, with D tentatively TRBD1 (6 bases). Trimming cost V 7 bases and J 0 bases, with 18 bases left between them. The CDR3 length is 16 residues. Germline CDR1 is MDHEN and CDR2 is SYDVKM. The CDR3 coding sequence is TGTGCCAGCAATGGCAGGGGAGGGGATGTGAACACTGAAGCTTTCTTT. Translating gives CASNGRGGDVNTEAFF.

The chain combines TRBV7-9 with TRBJ2-7; TRBD1 matches 9 bases. V was clipped by 1 base and J by 5 bases; unmatched bases: 6. The CDR3 contains 15 residues. Germline V gene data show CDR1 as SEHNR and CDR2 as FQNEAQ (reference sequence). The CDR3 bases are TGTGCCAGCAGCTTAGGGACAGGGGCCGTCCACGAGCAGTACTTC. It translates to CASSLGTGAVHEQYF.

J is TRBJ2-3 and V is TRBV2; D remains unclear. Trimming removed 8 bases at V and 0 bases at J, with 15 bases between. Per the germline V gene, CDR1 is SNHLY and CDR2 is FYNNEI. This CDR3 region has 15 residues. CDR3 DNA: TGTGCCAGCGCTATAGGGCTTGGTAGCACAGATACGCAGTATTTT. This codes for CASAIGLGSTDTQYF.

The chain combines TRBV6-5 with TRBJ2-5, with D hard to call. In germline, CDR1 is MNHEY, CDR2 SVGAGI. The CDR3 totals 14 residues. V dropped 2 bases and J dropped 6 bases, with 13 bases sitting between them. CDR3 amino acids: CASSYDGLPKTQYF. The CDR3 region has the DNA TGTGCCAGCAGTTACGATGGCTTACCCAAGACCCAGTACTTC.

Note on this clone: Other nucleotide sequences from this sample produce the same CDR3. The chain recombines TRBV5-6 with TRBJ2-1; D unclear. Germline V gene sequence: CDR1 SGHDT, CDR2 YYEEEE. V gave up 4 bases and J gave up 0 bases, with 2 bases separating them. The CDR3 covers 12 residues. The CDR3 DNA reads as TGTGCCAGCAGCCTCTCCTACAATGAGCAGTTCTTC. This encodes CASSLSYNEQFF. Full variable domain (missing parts from reference TRBV5-6 and TRBJ2-1): DAGVTQSPTHLIKTRGQQVTLRCSPKSGHDTVSWYQQALGQGPQFIFQYYEEEERQRGNFPDRFSGHQFPNYSSELNVNALLLGDSALYLCASSLSYNEQFFGPGTRLTVL.

This rearrangement joins TRBV30 to TRBJ2-5, with D possibly TRBD2 on 5 matching bases. This CDR3 is 13 amino acids long. From germline, CDR1 is GTSNPN and CDR2 SVGIG (reference sequence). The germline V and J ends were trimmed by 3 bases and 5 bases, with 13 bases remaining between them. CDR3 sequence reads: CAWRVVERETQYF. CDR3 nucleotides: TGTGCCTGGAGAGTCGTAGAGCGGGAGACCCAGTACTTC.

This chain joins TRBV4-1 and TRBJ1-2; possibly TRBD1 for D (5 bases). Trimming removed 4 bases at V and 10 bases at J, with 19 bases between. CDR3 length equals 14 residues. CDR1 is MGHRA and CDR2 is YSYEKL in the germline V gene. For the CDR3, the DNA is TGCGCCAGCAGCCCTCTGGCAGGGATGGATGTCTACACCTTC. Its translation: CASSPLAGMDVYTF.

Worth noting for this clone: Other DNA sequences in the sample encode the same CDR3. This chain links TRBV4-3 with TRBJ1-2, with 7 bases aligning to TRBD1. Trimming removed 1 base from V and 0 bases from J; junction bases left unmatched: 5. The germline V gene has CDR1 LGHNA and CDR2 YSLEER. The length of the CDR3 is 16 residues. The CDR3 is CASSQAGTEANYGYTF. The CDR3 bases are TGCGCCAGCAGCCAAGCCGGGACAGAAGCTAACTATGGCTACACCTTC.

V gene TRBV6-5 combines with J gene TRBJ2-7, with D uncertain. The germline V gene has CDR1 MNHEY and CDR2 SVGAGI. V was trimmed by 0 bases and J by 2 bases, leaving 8 bases between them. The CDR3 has 14 residues. This CDR3 reads CASSYSRAAYEQYF. The CDR3 region has the DNA TGTGCCAGCAGTTACTCTCGGGCAGCCTACGAGCAGTACTTC.

This clone was recorded only once. The rearrangement joins TRBV4-1 to TRBJ2-7; 9 bases align to TRBD1. CDR3 length: 15 amino acids. Germline CDR1 MGHRA, CDR2 YSYEKL. Trimming at V came to 4 bases and at J to 3 bases, leaving 7 bases not matched to a gene. The CDR3 DNA reads TGCGCCAGCAGCCCCGAAGGACAGGGGTACTACGAGCAGTACTTC. This gives the protein CASSPEGQGYYEQYF.

This rearrangement joins TRBV6-5 to TRBJ2-5; 9 nucleotides match TRBD1. The ends lost 7 bases at V and 2 bases at J; junction bases unmatched: 5. The germline CDR1 and CDR2 sequences are MNHEY and SVGAGI. The CDR3 covers 14 residues. The CDR3 nucleotides are TGTGCCAGCAATCTCGACAGGGGGCAAGAGACCCAGTACTTC. Its translation: CASNLDRGQETQYF.

Of note for this clone: This sample also contains other DNA sequences that code for the same CDR3. V is TRBV27 and J is TRBJ2-7; 9 bases line up with TRBD1. The germline V gene has CDR1 MNHEY and CDR2 SMNVEV (reference sequence). V shed 3 bases, J shed 1 base, and the junction held 4 bases outside the gene matches. The CDR3 is 15 amino acids. The CDR3 nucleotides read TGTGCCAGCAGTTTTGGGACAGGGATTTCCTACGAGCAGTACTTC. Translated, it gives CASSFGTGISYEQYF.

This sequence joins TRBV28 and TRBJ1-1; TRBD1 matches at 8 bases. The ends lost 4 bases at V and 4 bases at J; junction bases unmatched: 8. CDR3 length: 15 residues. Germline V gene data show CDR1 as MDHEN and CDR2 as SYDVKM. The CDR3 loop is CASSSPQGAATEAFF. DNA of the CDR3: TGTGCCAGCAGTTCCCCTCAGGGGGCGGCCACTGAAGCTTTCTTT.

With respect to this clone: Germline and junction disagree at one end, which may indicate a read error. The rearrangement links TRBV7-7 to TRBJ1-1; 10 bases fit TRBD1. Germline CDR1 and CDR2: SSHAT and FNYEAQ (reference sequence). This CDR3 has 16 amino acids. CDR3 DNA sequence: TGTGCTAGCAGCCAGCAAGGGACAGGGGTTAACACTGAAGCTTTCTTT. Protein sequence: CASSQQGTGVNTEAFF.

The gene calls are TRBV28 and TRBJ1-3, with D tentatively TRBD1 (6 bases). V gave up 3 bases and J gave up 4 bases, with 10 bases separating them. Germline-derived CDR1 and CDR2 are MDHEN and SYDVKM. This CDR3 region has 14 residues. The CDR3 nucleotides are TGTGCCAGCAGTTTTCAGGGGCTGGGAAACACCATATATTTT. As protein: CASSFQGLGNTIYF. Variable domain in full (rest from reference TRBV28 and TRBJ1-3): DVKVTQSSRYLVKRTGEKVFLECVQDMDHENMFWYRQDPGLGLRLIYFSYDVKMKEKGDIPEGYSVSREKKERFSLILESASTNQTSMYLCASSFQGLGNTIYFGEGSWLTVV.

The chain joins TRBV13 to TRBJ1-1; D possibly corresponds to TRBD1 (5 bases). This CDR3 has 15 amino acids. The ends were cut back, 1 base at V and 1 base at J, with 10 bases in the middle. Germline V lookup: CDR1 PRHDT, CDR2 FYEKMQ (reference sequence). The CDR3 nucleotides are TGTGCCAGCAGCTTAGAGGCGGGGCCGAACACTGAAGCTTTCTTT. Encoded protein: CASSLEAGPNTEAFF. The full variable domain, with the rest looked up from reference TRBV13 and TRBJ1-1, is AAGVIQSPRHLIKEKRETATLKCYPIPRHDTVYWYQQGPGQDPQFLISFYEKMQSDKGSIPDRFSAQQFSDYHSELNMSSLELGDSALYFCASSLEAGPNTEAFFGQGTRLTVV.

This CDR3 is CASSQAAGTLTYEQYF. The CDR3 region has the DNA TGCGCCAGCAGCCAAGCTGCGGGGACACTAACCTACGAGCAGTACTTC. The chain recombines TRBV4-1 with TRBJ2-7; D is perhaps TRBD1 or TRBD2 (6 bases each). Germline V gene lookup returns CDR1 MGHRA and CDR2 YSYEKL. The CDR3 runs to 16 residues. The V end lost 1 base, the J end lost 2 bases, and 15 bases lay between the germline ends.

This chain links TRBV5-1 with TRBJ2-1; 9 nucleotides match TRBD2. The CDR3 runs to 17 residues. Per the germline V gene, CDR1 is SGHRS and CDR2 is YFSETQ. After removal of 1 base from V and 5 bases from J, the junction contained 10 bases not matched to a gene. The CDR3 is CASSLNPGLASHNEQFF. CDR3 DNA sequence: TGCGCCAGCAGCTTGAACCCGGGACTAGCATCCCACAATGAGCAGTTCTTC.

The chain joins TRBV4-1 to TRBJ2-7; D is ambiguous. The V gene's germline CDR1 is MGHRA and CDR2 YSYEKL. Trimming stripped 3 bases from V and 6 bases from J, with 18 bases between. This CDR3 has 15 amino acids. CDR3 loop: CASSHPDGLLGEQYF. CDR3 in DNA: TGCGCCAGCAGCCACCCGGACGGGTTACTTGGCGAGCAGTACTTC.